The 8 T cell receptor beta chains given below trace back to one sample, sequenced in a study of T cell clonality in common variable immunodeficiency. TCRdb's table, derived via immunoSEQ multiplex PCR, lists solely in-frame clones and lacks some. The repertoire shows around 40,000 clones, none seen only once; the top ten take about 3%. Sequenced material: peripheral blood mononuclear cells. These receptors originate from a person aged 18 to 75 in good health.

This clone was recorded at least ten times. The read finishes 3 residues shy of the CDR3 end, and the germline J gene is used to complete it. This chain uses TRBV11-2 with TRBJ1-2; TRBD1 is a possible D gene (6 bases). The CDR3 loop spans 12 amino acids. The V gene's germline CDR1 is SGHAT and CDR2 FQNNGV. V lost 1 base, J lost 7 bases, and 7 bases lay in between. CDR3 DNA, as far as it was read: TGTGCCAGCAGCTTAGTAGGGGGTGGC. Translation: CASSLVGGG. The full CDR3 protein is CASSLVGGGYTF.

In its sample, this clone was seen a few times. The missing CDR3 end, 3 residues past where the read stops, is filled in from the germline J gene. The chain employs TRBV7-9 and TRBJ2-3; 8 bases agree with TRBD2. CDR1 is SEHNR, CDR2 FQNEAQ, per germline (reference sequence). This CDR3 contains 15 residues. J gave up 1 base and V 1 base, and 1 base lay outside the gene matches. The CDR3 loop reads CASSLVREGTDTQYF. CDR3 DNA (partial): TGTGCCAGCAGCTTAGTGCGGGAGGGCACAGATACG.

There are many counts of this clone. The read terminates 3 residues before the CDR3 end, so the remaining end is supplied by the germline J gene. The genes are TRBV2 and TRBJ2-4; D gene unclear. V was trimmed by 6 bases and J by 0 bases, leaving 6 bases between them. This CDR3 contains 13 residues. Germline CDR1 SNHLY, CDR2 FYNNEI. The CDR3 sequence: CASRSLAKNIQYF. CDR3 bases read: TGTGCCAGCAGGTCCCTAGCCAAAAACATT.

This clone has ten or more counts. The CDR3 region is CSVELGTGPYGYTF. The CDR3 DNA, read in part, is TGCAGCGTTGAATTGGGGACAGGGCCTTATGGC. V is TRBV29-1 and J is TRBJ1-2; 9 bases match TRBD1. The read terminates 3 residues ahead of where the CDR3 ends, so the germline J gene completes it. This CDR3 comprises 14 residues. Germline CDR1 SQVTM, CDR2 ANQGSEA. V dropped 2 bases and J dropped 5; count of bases not matched to a gene: 6. The variable domain in full, with the rest retrieved from reference TRBV29-1 and TRBJ1-2, is SAVISQKPSRDICQRGTSLTIQCQVDSQVTMMFWYRQQPGQSLTLIATANQGSEATYESGFVIDKFPISRPNLTFSTLTVSNMSPEDSSIYLCSVELGTGPYGYTFGSGTRLTVV.

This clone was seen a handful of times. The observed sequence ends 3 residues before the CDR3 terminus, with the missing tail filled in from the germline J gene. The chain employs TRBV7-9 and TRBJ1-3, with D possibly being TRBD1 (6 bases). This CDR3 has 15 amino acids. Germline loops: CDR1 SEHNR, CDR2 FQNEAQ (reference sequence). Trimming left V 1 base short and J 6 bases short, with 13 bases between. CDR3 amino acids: CASSLVTGIANTIYF. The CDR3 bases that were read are TGTGCCAGCAGCTTAGTCACAGGGATTGCAAACACC.

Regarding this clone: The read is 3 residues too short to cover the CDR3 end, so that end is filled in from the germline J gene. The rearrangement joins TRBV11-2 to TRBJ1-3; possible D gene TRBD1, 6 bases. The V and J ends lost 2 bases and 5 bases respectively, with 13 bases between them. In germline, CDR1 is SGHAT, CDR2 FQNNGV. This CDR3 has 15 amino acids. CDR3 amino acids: CASSLWTVSRNTIYF. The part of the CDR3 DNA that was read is TGTGCCAGCAGCTTATGGACAGTATCGCGAAACACC.

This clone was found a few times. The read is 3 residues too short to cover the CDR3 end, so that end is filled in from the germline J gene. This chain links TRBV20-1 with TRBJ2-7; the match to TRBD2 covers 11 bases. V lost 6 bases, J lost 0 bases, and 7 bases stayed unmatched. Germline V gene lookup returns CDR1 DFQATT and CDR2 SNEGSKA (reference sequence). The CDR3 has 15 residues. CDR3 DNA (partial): TGCAGTGCGTTCGGACTAGCGGGTAACTCCTACGAG. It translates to CSAFGLAGNSYE. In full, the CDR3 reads CSAFGLAGNSYEQYF.

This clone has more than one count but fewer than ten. CDR3 DNA (partial): TGTGCCAGCACCTTCTTGGGGACTACGGGAGAGACG. Protein product: CASTFLGTTGET. The full CDR3 protein reads CASTFLGTTGETQYF. The V call is TRBV7-2, the J call TRBJ2-3; 7 bases fit TRBD2. With the read ending 3 residues before the CDR3 end, the germline J gene is used to fill in that end. Germline loops: CDR1 SGHTA, CDR2 FQGNSA. The CDR3 has 15 residues.